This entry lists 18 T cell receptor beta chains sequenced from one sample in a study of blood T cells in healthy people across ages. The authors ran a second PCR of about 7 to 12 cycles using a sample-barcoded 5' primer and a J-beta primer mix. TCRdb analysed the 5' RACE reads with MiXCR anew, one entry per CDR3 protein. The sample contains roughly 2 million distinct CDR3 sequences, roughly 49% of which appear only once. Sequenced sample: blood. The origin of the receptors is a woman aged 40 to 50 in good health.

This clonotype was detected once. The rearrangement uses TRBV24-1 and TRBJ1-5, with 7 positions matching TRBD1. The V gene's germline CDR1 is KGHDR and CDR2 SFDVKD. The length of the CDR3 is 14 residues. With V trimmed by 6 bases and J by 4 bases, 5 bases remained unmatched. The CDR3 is CATSPATGNQPQHF. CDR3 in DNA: TGTGCCACCAGTCCCGCGACAGGGAATCAGCCCCAGCATTTT.

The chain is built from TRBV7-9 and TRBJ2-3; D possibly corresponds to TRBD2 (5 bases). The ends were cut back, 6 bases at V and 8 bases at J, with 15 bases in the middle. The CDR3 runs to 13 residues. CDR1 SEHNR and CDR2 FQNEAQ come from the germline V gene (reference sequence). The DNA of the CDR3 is TGTGCCAGCAGTTTCGGGATCGACTTTACGCAGTATTTT. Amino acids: CASSFGIDFTQYF.

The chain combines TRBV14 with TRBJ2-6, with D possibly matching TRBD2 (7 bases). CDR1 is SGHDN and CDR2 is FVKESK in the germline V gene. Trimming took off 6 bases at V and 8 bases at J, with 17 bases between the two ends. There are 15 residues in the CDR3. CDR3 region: CASSRNRGGTNVLTF. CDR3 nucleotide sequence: TGTGCCAGCAGTCGGAATAGGGGGGGTACCAACGTCCTGACTTTC.

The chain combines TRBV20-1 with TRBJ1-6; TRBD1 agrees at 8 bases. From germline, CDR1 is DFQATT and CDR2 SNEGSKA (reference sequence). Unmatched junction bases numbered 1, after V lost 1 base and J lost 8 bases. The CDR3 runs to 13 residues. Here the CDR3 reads CSARADRDSPLHF. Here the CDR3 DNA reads TGCAGTGCTAGAGCGGACAGGGATTCACCCCTCCACTTT.

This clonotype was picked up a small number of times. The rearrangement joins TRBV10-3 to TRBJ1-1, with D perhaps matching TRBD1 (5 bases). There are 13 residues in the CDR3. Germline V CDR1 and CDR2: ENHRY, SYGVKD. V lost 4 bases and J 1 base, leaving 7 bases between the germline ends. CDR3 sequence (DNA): TGTGCCATCAGTGCCCAGGGGAACACTGAAGCTTTCTTT. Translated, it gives CAISAQGNTEAFF.

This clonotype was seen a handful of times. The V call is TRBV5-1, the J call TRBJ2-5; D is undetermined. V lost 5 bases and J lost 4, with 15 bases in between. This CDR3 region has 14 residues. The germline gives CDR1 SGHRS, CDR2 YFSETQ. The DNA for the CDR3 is TGCGCCAGCAGTCGGGCCCTAAGAGGAGAGACCCAGTACTTC. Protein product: CASSRALRGETQYF.

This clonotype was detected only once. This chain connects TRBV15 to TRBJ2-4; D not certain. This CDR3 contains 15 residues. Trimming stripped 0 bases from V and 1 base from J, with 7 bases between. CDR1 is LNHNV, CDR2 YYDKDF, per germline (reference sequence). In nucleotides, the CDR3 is TGTGCCACCAGCAGAGAAAAAGTGGCCAAAAACATTCAGTACTTC. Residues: CATSREKVAKNIQYF.

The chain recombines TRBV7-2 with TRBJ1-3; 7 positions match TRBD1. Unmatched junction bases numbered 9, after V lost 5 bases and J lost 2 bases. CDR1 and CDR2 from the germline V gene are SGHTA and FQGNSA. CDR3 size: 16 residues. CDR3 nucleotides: TGTGCCAGCAGCAACGACAGGGAGGTGGCTGGAAACACCATATATTTT. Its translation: CASSNDREVAGNTIYF.

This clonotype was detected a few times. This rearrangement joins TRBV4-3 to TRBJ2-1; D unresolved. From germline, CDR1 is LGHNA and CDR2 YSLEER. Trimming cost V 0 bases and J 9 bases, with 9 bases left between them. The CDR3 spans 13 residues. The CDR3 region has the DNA TGCGCCAGCAGCCAAGATTTAGATATTGAGCAGTTCTTC. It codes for CASSQDLDIEQFF.

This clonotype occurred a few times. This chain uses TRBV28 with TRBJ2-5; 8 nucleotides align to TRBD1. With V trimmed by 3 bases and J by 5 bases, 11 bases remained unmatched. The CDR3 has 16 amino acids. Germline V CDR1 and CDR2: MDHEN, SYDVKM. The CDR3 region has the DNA TGTGCCAGCAGTTTCCCGACAGGGGAGCGTGTGGAGACCCAGTACTTC. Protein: CASSFPTGERVETQYF.

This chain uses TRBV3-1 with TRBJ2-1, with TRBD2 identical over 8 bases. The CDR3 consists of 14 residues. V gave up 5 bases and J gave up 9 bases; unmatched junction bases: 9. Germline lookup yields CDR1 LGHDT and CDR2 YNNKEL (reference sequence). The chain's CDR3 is CASSSPGLVTEQFF. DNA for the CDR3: TGTGCCAGCAGCTCCCCGGGACTAGTTACTGAGCAGTTCTTC.

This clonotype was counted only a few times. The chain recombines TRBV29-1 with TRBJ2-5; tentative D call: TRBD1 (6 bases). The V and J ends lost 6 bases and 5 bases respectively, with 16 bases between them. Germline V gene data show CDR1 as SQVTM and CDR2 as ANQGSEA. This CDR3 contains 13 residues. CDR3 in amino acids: CSVAIAQGETQYF. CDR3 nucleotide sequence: TGCAGCGTCGCCATCGCCCAGGGGGAGACCCAGTACTTC.

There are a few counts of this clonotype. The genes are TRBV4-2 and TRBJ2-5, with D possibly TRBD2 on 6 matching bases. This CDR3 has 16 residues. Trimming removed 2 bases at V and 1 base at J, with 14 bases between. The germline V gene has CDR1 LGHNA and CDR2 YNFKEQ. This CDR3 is CASSQIDRGFQETQYF. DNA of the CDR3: TGTGCCAGCAGCCAAATTGACCGGGGGTTCCAAGAGACCCAGTACTTC.

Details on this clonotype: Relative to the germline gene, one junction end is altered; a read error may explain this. The CDR3 sequence is CSVEGGQGGAYKQYF. CDR3 nucleotide sequence: TGCAGCGTTGAAGGGGGACAGGGAGGCGCCTACAAGCAGTACTTC. This sequence joins TRBV29-1 and TRBJ2-7, with 9 nucleotides matching TRBD1. The germline V gene has CDR1 SQVTM and CDR2 ANQGSEA. The CDR3 extends over 15 amino acids.

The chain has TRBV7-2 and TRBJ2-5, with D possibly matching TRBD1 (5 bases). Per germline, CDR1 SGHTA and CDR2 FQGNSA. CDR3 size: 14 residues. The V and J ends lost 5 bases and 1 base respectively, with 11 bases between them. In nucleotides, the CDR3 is TGTGCCAGCAGCCATACAGGCCCCCAAGAGACCCAGTACTTC. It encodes CASSHTGPQETQYF.

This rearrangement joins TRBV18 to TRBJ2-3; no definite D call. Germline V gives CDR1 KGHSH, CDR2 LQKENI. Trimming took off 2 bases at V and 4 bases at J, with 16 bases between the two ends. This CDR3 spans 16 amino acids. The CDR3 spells CASSPIPTLSADTQYF. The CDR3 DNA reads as TGTGCCAGCTCACCAATTCCTACTCTCAGCGCAGATACGCAGTATTTT.

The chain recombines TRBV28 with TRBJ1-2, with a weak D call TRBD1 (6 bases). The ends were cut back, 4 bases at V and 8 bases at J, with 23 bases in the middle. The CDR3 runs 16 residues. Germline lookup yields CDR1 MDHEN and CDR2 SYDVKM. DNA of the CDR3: TGTGCCAGCAGTTCCCCAGGGGCCGGACTCCAGGGAGGCTACACCTTC. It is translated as CASSSPGAGLQGGYTF.

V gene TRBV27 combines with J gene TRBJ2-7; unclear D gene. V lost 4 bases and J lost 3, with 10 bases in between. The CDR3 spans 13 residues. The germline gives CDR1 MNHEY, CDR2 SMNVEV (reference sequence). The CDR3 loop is CASSSLTDYEQYF. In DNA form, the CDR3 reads TGTGCCAGCAGTTCCCTGACCGACTACGAGCAGTACTTC.